The 21 T cell receptor beta chains below come from one sample, sequenced in a study of OX40 agonist ivuxolimab in advanced cancers. Libraries were prepared by immunoSEQ multiplex PCR; TCRdb keeps only in-frame clonotypes and omits some of them. The data contain almost 70,000 clones, approximately 90% of them seen just once; the ten biggest clones take up 0.25% to 0.35%. The sample here was CD4+ or CD8+ T cells sorted from blood, taken in a trial of the OX40 agonist ivuxolimab. The receptors shown here come from an adult with an advanced solid tumor such as melanoma, head and neck, liver or kidney cancer.

This clone was detected once. The chain joins TRBV6-1 to TRBJ2-5; D not resolved. V lost 2 bases to trimming and J lost 3 bases, with 16 bases between them. The CDR3 loop spans 16 amino acids. Germline V gives CDR1 MNHNS, CDR2 SASEGT. The CDR3 nucleotides are TGTGCCAGCAGTGAAAGAGGTTGGCAGGCAGAAGAGACCCAGTACTTC. It is translated as CASSERGWQAEETQYF.

This chain links TRBV18 with TRBJ2-1; possible D gene TRBD2, 6 bases. Germline V gene sequence: CDR1 KGHSH, CDR2 LQKENI. Trimming removed 3 bases from V and 0 bases from J, with 9 bases in between. The CDR3 sequence is 15 residues long. The CDR3 reads CASSPGRGSYNEQFF. The DNA of the CDR3 is TGTGCCAGCTCACCCGGGAGAGGCTCCTACAATGAGCAGTTCTTC. The whole variable domain, filled in from reference TRBV18 and TRBJ2-1, reads NAGVMQNPRHLVRRRGQEARLRCSPMKGHSHVYWYRQLPEEGLKFMVYLQKENIIDESGMPKERFSAEFPKEGPSILRIQQVVRGDSAAYFCASSPGRGSYNEQFFGPGTRLTVL.

The V gene is TRBV5-4, the J gene TRBJ2-7, with D possibly being TRBD2 (5 bases). CDR1 and CDR2 from the germline V gene are SGHNT and YYREEE (reference sequence). Trimming removed 4 bases at V and 2 bases at J, with 7 bases between. The CDR3 loop spans 12 amino acids. This CDR3 reads CASSPGTYEQYF. As DNA, the CDR3 is TGTGCCAGCAGCCCCGGGACCTACGAGCAGTACTTC.

This clone appeared a few times. The CDR3 spells CASSPGRFTYEQYF. DNA for the CDR3: TGTGCCAGCAGCCCCGGGCGGTTCACCTACGAGCAGTACTTC. The J gene is TRBJ2-7, the V gene TRBV7-8; D remains unclear. Trimming left V 5 bases short and J 2 bases short, with 13 bases between. This CDR3 has 14 residues. CDR1 and CDR2 (germline): SGHVS, FQNEAQ.

The gene calls are TRBV5-6 and TRBJ2-1; possible D gene TRBD2, 5 bases. Germline V CDR1 and CDR2: SGHDT, YYEEEE. This CDR3 is 17 amino acids long. With 1 base removed from V and 0 bases from J, the gap between germline ends came to 14 bases. The CDR3 sequence is CASSLLGVGVSYNEQFF. CDR3 nucleotide sequence: TGTGCCAGCAGCTTGTTGGGAGTAGGAGTCTCCTACAATGAGCAGTTCTTC.

The V and J genes are TRBV19 and TRBJ1-5; tentative D call: TRBD1 (5 bases). Trimming took 6 bases from V and 0 from J, leaving 12 bases between them. The CDR3 extends over 15 amino acids. The germline V gene encodes CDR1 LNHDA and CDR2 SQIVND (reference sequence). This CDR3 reads CASSPRGYSNQPQHF. CDR3 sequence (DNA): TGTGCCAGTAGCCCACGGGGGTATAGCAATCAGCCCCAGCATTTT.

V is TRBV7-2 and J is TRBJ2-5; D ambiguous. Judging by the DNA end, TRBJ2-7 fits better; the J call may be wrong. Per the germline V gene, CDR1 is SGHTA and CDR2 is FQGNSA. CDR3 length: 10 amino acids. The CDR3 sequence: CASSINEQYF. The DNA of the CDR3 is TGTGCCAGCAGCATCAACGAGCAGTACTTC.

The chain combines TRBV6-5 with TRBJ2-7, with a tentative D call TRBD2 (6 bases). The germline CDR1 and CDR2 sequences are MNHEY and SVGAGI. The V gene lost 6 bases and the J gene lost 2 bases, with 11 bases spanning the gap. This CDR3 comprises 13 residues. As DNA, the CDR3 is TGTGCCAGCAGGGAGGGCGGTACCTACGAGCAGTACTTC. Its translation: CASREGGTYEQYF.

V is TRBV6-1 and J is TRBJ2-1; D remains unclear. The CDR3 extends over 13 amino acids. V was trimmed by 6 bases and J by 7 bases, leaving 13 bases between them. In germline, CDR1 is MNHNS, CDR2 SASEGT. This CDR3 reads CASRLSLPNEQFF. In DNA form, the CDR3 reads TGTGCCAGCAGGCTAAGTTTACCGAATGAGCAGTTCTTC.

V gene TRBV9 combines with J gene TRBJ1-3; 7 nucleotides match TRBD1. CDR1 and CDR2 from the germline V gene are SGDLS and YYNGEE. Trimming at V came to 3 bases and at J to 2 bases, leaving 2 bases not matched to a gene. The CDR3 is 14 residues long. The CDR3 DNA sequence: TGTGCCAGCAGCGAGGGGGCGGCTGGAAACACCATATATTTT. Protein: CASSEGAAGNTIYF.

The gene calls are TRBV5-4 and TRBJ1-1; D is perhaps TRBD1 (5 bases). This CDR3 is built from 12 residues. Trimming took off 4 bases at V and 7 bases at J, with 11 bases between the two ends. Germline CDR1 is SGHNT and CDR2 is YYREEE (reference sequence). The CDR3 spells CASSRDAGEAFF. The DNA for the CDR3 is TGTGCCAGCAGCCGGGACGCCGGTGAAGCTTTCTTT.

The chain recombines TRBV2 with TRBJ2-3; D is unresolved. The germline CDR1 and CDR2 sequences are SNHLY and FYNNEI. The V end was cut by 6 bases, the J end by 7 bases, with 8 bases between. This CDR3 has 11 residues. In DNA, the CDR3 is TGTGCCAGCAGATTGACCCATACGCAGTATTTT. The encoded protein is CASRLTHTQYF.

The gene calls are TRBV28 and TRBJ2-3, with TRBD2 matching 8 bases. Germline V gene data show CDR1 as MDHEN and CDR2 as SYDVKM. V lost 10 bases to trimming and J lost 0 bases; unmatched junction nucleotides: 0. This CDR3 has 12 residues. CDR3 DNA sequence: TGTGCCACGGGAGGGAGCACAGATACGCAGTATTTT. Amino acids: CATGGSTDTQYF.

The chain is built from TRBV7-8 and TRBJ1-3; 7 bases fit TRBD1. The germline CDR1 and CDR2 sequences are SGHVS and FQNEAQ. J gave up 4 bases and V 5 bases, and 2 bases lay outside the gene matches. The CDR3 has 13 amino acids. The CDR3 region is CASSVTGGNTIYF. The CDR3 bases are TGTGCCAGCAGCGTGACAGGGGGAAACACCATATATTTT.

The chain has TRBV6-1 and TRBJ2-3; maybe TRBD1 (6 bases). The CDR3 runs to 15 residues. The V gene lost 3 bases and the J gene lost 2 bases, with 12 bases spanning the gap. In germline, CDR1 is MNHNS, CDR2 SASEGT. As DNA, the CDR3 is TGTGCCAGCAGTGATTGGGACACCTACACAGATACGCAGTATTTT. The encoded protein is CASSDWDTYTDTQYF.

A single count supports this clone. The gene calls are TRBV28 and TRBJ1-4; TRBD1 might be the D (5 bases). From germline, CDR1 is MDHEN and CDR2 SYDVKM. V shed 5 bases and J shed 0 bases, with 10 bases lying between them. The CDR3 length is 15 residues. The CDR3 bases are TGTGCCAGCAGTCTTGACAGATCAACTAATGAAAAACTGTTTTTT. This codes for CASSLDRSTNEKLFF.

The CDR3 region is CASSLGTLRGETQYF. Written as DNA, the CDR3 is TGCGCCAGCAGCTTGGGTACACTGCGGGGAGAGACCCAGTACTTC. The chain joins TRBV5-1 to TRBJ2-5, with D maybe TRBD2 (6 bases). The CDR3 has 15 residues. Trimming took off 0 bases at V and 4 bases at J, with 13 bases between the two ends. Germline CDR1 is SGHRS and CDR2 is YFSETQ. The whole variable domain, filled in from reference TRBV5-1 and TRBJ2-5, reads KAGVTQTPRYLIKTRGQQVTLSCSPISGHRSVSWYQQTPGQGLQFLFEYFSETQRNKGNFPGRFSGRQFSNSRSEMNVSTLELGDSALYLCASSLGTLRGETQYFGPGTRLLVL.

V is TRBV27 and J is TRBJ2-5, with 9 nucleotides matching TRBD1. The V gene end was trimmed by 1 base and the J gene end by 5 bases; junction bases not matched to a gene: 8. Germline lookup yields CDR1 MNHEY and CDR2 SMNVEV (reference sequence). The CDR3 runs to 16 residues. CDR3 protein: CASSLLGTGLEETQYF. In DNA, the CDR3 is TGTGCCAGCAGTTTATTAGGGACAGGGCTCGAGGAGACCCAGTACTTC.

The V gene is TRBV11-2, the J gene TRBJ2-5, with 8 bases lining up with TRBD2. CDR3 size: 16 residues. J lost 4 bases, V lost 2 bases, and 9 bases had no gene match. Germline loops: CDR1 SGHAT, CDR2 FQNNGV. CDR3 nucleotide sequence: TGTGCCAGCAGCTTACGGGGGGGAGGGATTGGAGAGACCCAGTACTTC. Translation gives CASSLRGGGIGETQYF.

This chain links TRBV2 with TRBJ1-3; D might be TRBD1 (5 bases). The V and J ends lost 6 bases and 2 bases respectively, with 11 bases between them. The germline V gene encodes CDR1 SNHLY and CDR2 FYNNEI. The CDR3 contains 14 residues. DNA for the CDR3: TGTGCCAGCAGGGGACTCCTCACTGGAAACACCATATATTTT. Translating it yields CASRGLLTGNTIYF.

V gene TRBV10-3 combines with J gene TRBJ1-3; D is undetermined. CDR3 length: 12 amino acids. Per germline, CDR1 ENHRY and CDR2 SYGVKD. Deletions cut 2 bases from V and 4 bases from J, with 3 bases between. The CDR3 coding sequence is TGTGCCATCAGTGAGGAAGGAAACACCATATATTTT. This encodes CAISEEGNTIYF.